This T cell receptor beta chain was recovered during a study of metastatic and nonmetastatic thyroid tumors. Authors' methods: In papillary thyroid cancer, a distant-metastasis classifier was built using CDR3 differences across clinicopathological groups. With MiXCR, TCRdb called clones anew from the PCR reads. The V and J calls and clone size come from TCRdb's table, not from the authors' own analysis. The sample lists about 27,000 clones; roughly 15% were seen once. Before thyroid surgery, none of the patients had received any treatment. Study-wide results and caveats: When malignant thyroid tumors were compared with benign nodules, TCR beta diversity was reportedly significantly higher in the malignant tumors. This held in both blood and tumor samples.

Per germline, CDR1 SGHRS and CDR2 YFSETQ. CDR3 length equals 12 residues. V lost 5 bases and J 15 bases, leaving 17 bases between the germline ends. In its sample, this clone was seen many times. Its specificity is unknown. This clonotype was sampled from a male donor with papillary thyroid cancer or a benign thyroid nodule (not recorded which). Some clones in this sample may be carry-over from other donors' samples. The J gene is TRBJ2-2, the V gene TRBV5-1; weak D call: TRBD2 (5 bases). Specimen: blood. The CDR3 nucleotides are TGCGCCAGCAGGGCATCTGACCCCGGGATGTTTTTT. This sequence encodes CASRASDPGMFF.